This TCR beta chain originates from a study of T-cell memory formation after mild COVID-19. Sample barcodes and UMIs were carried by the TCR alpha and TCR beta cDNA libraries that 5'RACE generated with constant-segment primers. TCRdb fed the 5' RACE reads into MiXCR, producing one record per CDR3 protein. The profile shows roughly 150,000 distinct CDR3 sequences, 10% to 15% of them singletons. The trim removed 3 bases at V and 5 bases at J, leaving 5 bases unmatched. Germline CDR1 reads ENHRY; CDR2 reads SYGVKD. CDR3 length equals 15 residues. Study-level points and caveats: Memory from before infection featured some responding clones, which suggests cross-reactive memory joined. Contracting CD4+ clones sat mainly in CM and EM; CD8+ in EMRA. Clones that contracted from day 15 to 85 were balanced CD4/CD8, while later expanders leaned CD4+.

This clonotype was detected only a few times. Its matching antigen is unknown. The TCR comes from a man between 18 and 29 years old who had mild COVID-19 (a few samples of this study predate the infection). Cell type and time point are not known. Sequencing was carried out using PBMCs or a T cell subset sorted from them (not recorded which). This rearrangement joins TRBV10-3 to TRBJ1-5; 9 bases map to TRBD1. DNA of the CDR3: TGTGCCATCAGTGACCGGGACAGGGTCCATCAGCCCCAGCATTTT. This sequence encodes CAISDRDRVHQPQHF.